The 16 T cell receptor beta chains presented below share a single source sample, sequenced in a study of blood T cell repertoires in COVID-19. This table comes from immunoSEQ multiplex PCR, and its TCRdb copy is limited to in-frame clones, with some not included. The profile covers 50,000 to 60,000 clones, with 83% appearing a single time and over 15% taken by the ten largest. Sequences were obtained from peripheral blood. The receptor source for this set is a man between 40 and 49 years old with acute or convalescent COVID-19.

This chain joins TRBV10-3 and TRBJ2-7, with D possibly matching TRBD1 (6 bases). Germline V gene data show CDR1 as ENHRY and CDR2 as SYGVKD. The germline V and J ends were trimmed by 3 bases and 4 bases, with 13 bases remaining between them. The CDR3 is made up of 14 amino acids. DNA for the CDR3: TGTGCCATCAGTGAAGGGCAGGGGACGTACGAGCAGTACTTC. Its translation: CAISEGQGTYEQYF.

DNA of the CDR3: TGTGCCAGCAGTTACTCGAAGGGGGGGGGTCAGCCCCAGCATTTT. It specifies CASSYSKGGGQPQHF. The chain joins TRBV6-5 to TRBJ1-5, with a tentative D call TRBD1 (6 bases). The V end was cut by 0 bases, the J end by 6 bases, with 12 bases between. This CDR3 spans 15 amino acids. The germline gives CDR1 MNHEY, CDR2 SVGAGI.

The chain is built from TRBV6-6 and TRBJ2-3; no clear D gene. With 2 bases removed from V and 1 base from J, the gap between germline ends came to 4 bases. This CDR3 has 13 amino acids. CDR1 is MNHNY and CDR2 is SVGAGI in the germline V gene (reference sequence). CDR3 DNA: TGTGCCAGCAGTTACGGGCGCACAGATACGCAGTATTTT. This gives the protein CASSYGRTDTQYF.

The chain joins TRBV11-2 to TRBJ2-7, with 8 bases aligning to TRBD1. Germline values: CDR1 SGHAT, CDR2 FQNNGV. CDR3 length: 14 amino acids. The J segment lost 2 bases and the V segment lost 6 bases, leaving 6 bases of the junction unmatched. The CDR3 region has the DNA TGTGCCAGCAGAAATCCGGGACAGGCCTACGAGCAGTACTTC. It encodes CASRNPGQAYEQYF.

This rearrangement joins TRBV7-2 to TRBJ1-6; 8 nucleotides line up with TRBD1. V trimming: 5 bases; J trimming: 10 bases; junction bases outside the gene matches: 7. Germline loops: CDR1 SGHTA, CDR2 FQGNSA. This CDR3 comprises 14 residues. The CDR3 DNA sequence: TGTGCCAGCAGCCCCACAGGGGGGCGGTCACCCCTCCACTTT. Its protein product is CASSPTGGRSPLHF.

This clone was found once. This chain uses TRBV7-8 with TRBJ1-1; TRBD1 aligns across 8 bases. Germline-derived CDR1 and CDR2 are SGHVS and FQNEAQ. V lost 0 bases and J lost 6; bases outside the gene matches: 9. CDR3 length equals 16 residues. The CDR3 DNA sequence: TGTGCCAGCAGCTTAGCCCTTCGGACAGGGATCGCTGAAGCTTTCTTT. Translated, it gives CASSLALRTGIAEAFF.

This rearrangement joins TRBV7-2 to TRBJ2-1; a weak D match, TRBD1 (6 bases). The CDR3 is made up of 15 amino acids. Germline V gene lookup returns CDR1 SGHTA and CDR2 FQGNSA. V lost 3 bases and J 8 bases, leaving 17 bases between the germline ends. This chain's CDR3 is CASSFWGRGGDEQFF. CDR3 DNA sequence: TGTGCCAGCAGCTTTTGGGGCAGGGGCGGAGATGAGCAGTTCTTC.

The rearrangement uses TRBV27 and TRBJ1-1, with no clear D. Per the germline V gene, CDR1 is MNHEY and CDR2 is SMNVEV (reference sequence). The CDR3 is made up of 14 amino acids. The germline V and J ends were trimmed by 2 bases and 1 base, with 8 bases remaining between them. In nucleotides, the CDR3 is TGTGCCAGCAGTTTAACTCGAAAGAACACTGAAGCTTTCTTT. Amino acids: CASSLTRKNTEAFF.

DNA of the CDR3: TGTGCCACCAGTGATGGCACCCCCGCCAAAGAGACCCAGTACTTC. This sequence encodes CATSDGTPAKETQYF. This chain links TRBV24-1 with TRBJ2-5; no definite D call. The V end was cut by 3 bases, the J end by 3 bases, with 13 bases between. CDR1 and CDR2 (germline): KGHDR, SFDVKD. This CDR3 is built from 15 residues.

The chain uses TRBV10-3 and TRBJ2-3; 9 bases align to TRBD2. Trimming at V came to 6 bases and at J to 6 bases, leaving 7 bases not matched to a gene. From germline, CDR1 is ENHRY and CDR2 SYGVKD. The CDR3 sequence is 14 residues long. The CDR3: CAIREVAGGDTQYF. CDR3 bases: TGTGCCATCAGAGAGGTGGCGGGGGGGGATACGCAGTATTTT.

This clone was counted only a few times. The chain employs TRBV30 and TRBJ2-7, with D tentatively TRBD1 (5 bases). There are 12 residues in the CDR3. V lost 6 bases, J lost 5 bases, and 14 bases lay in between. Germline CDR1 and CDR2: GTSNPN and SVGIG (reference sequence). CDR3 loop: CACTGQTHEQYF. The CDR3 coding sequence is TGTGCCTGTACTGGACAAACCCACGAGCAGTACTTC. The whole variable domain, filled in from reference TRBV30 and TRBJ2-7, reads SQTIHQWPATLVQPVGSPLSLECTVEGTSNPNLYWYRQAAGRGLQLLFYSVGIGQISSEVPQNLSASRPQDRQFILSSKKLLLSDSGFYLCACTGQTHEQYFGPGTRLTVT.

The chain uses TRBV7-2 and TRBJ1-5; tentative D call: TRBD1 (5 bases). Germline CDR1 and CDR2: SGHTA and FQGNSA. Trimming removed 4 bases from V and 6 bases from J, with 16 bases in between. This CDR3 is built from 15 residues. The CDR3 DNA reads TGTGCCAGCAGCTCTACAGGAGATGTAGGTCAGCCCCAGCATTTT. It codes for CASSSTGDVGQPQHF.

The V and J genes are TRBV5-4 and TRBJ1-2; 9 bases line up with TRBD1. The V gene's germline CDR1 is SGHNT and CDR2 YYREEE (reference sequence). The trim removed 9 bases at V and 2 bases at J, leaving 8 bases unmatched. This CDR3 has 14 residues. The CDR3 DNA reads TGTGCCACATCAATCGGGACAGGGAACTATGGCTACACCTTC. The encoded protein is CATSIGTGNYGYTF.

The chain is built from TRBV19 and TRBJ1-2; weak D call: TRBD1 (6 bases). The ends were cut back, 2 bases at V and 4 bases at J, with 14 bases in the middle. The CDR3 covers 15 residues. Germline V lookup: CDR1 LNHDA, CDR2 SQIVND (reference sequence). The CDR3 loop is CASSIRSETGYGYTF. The CDR3 DNA is TGTGCCAGTAGTATAAGATCAGAGACAGGCTATGGCTACACCTTC.

This clone was picked up one time. J is TRBJ1-2 and V is TRBV20-1; D might be TRBD1 (6 bases). In germline, CDR1 is DFQATT, CDR2 SNEGSKA (reference sequence). This CDR3 is built from 15 residues. Trimming stripped 3 bases from V and 4 bases from J, with 18 bases between. In DNA, the CDR3 is TGCAGTGCTAGTGACCTCCGTCAGGGGTCCTATGGCTACACCTTC. It yields the protein CSASDLRQGSYGYTF.

V and J are TRBV29-1 and TRBJ1-1; 7 bases map to TRBD1. The CDR3 extends over 12 amino acids. J was trimmed by 8 bases and V by 7 bases; bases with no gene match: 10. Germline V gene data show CDR1 as SQVTM and CDR2 as ANQGSEA. CDR3: CSALTGTTEAFF. The CDR3 DNA follows: TGCAGCGCCTTGACAGGGACGACCGAAGCTTTCTTT.